The entry below describes one T cell receptor (beta chain). The data derive from a study of T cells expressing NK-cell markers. This CDR3 is 13 amino acids long. TCRdb re-called the 5' RACE reads; one entry per CDR3 protein, DNA not given. Its table records some 440,000 distinct CDR3 sequences. This chain connects TRBV12-3 or TRBV12-4 to TRBJ2-1; there is no DNA to check the TCRdb D call of TRBD2. This clonotype originated in a woman in her 50s in good health. The sequenced sample consisted of blood T cells: a sorted CD56 or NKG2C T cell subset, CD4+ or CD8+ T cells, or bulk PBMC T cells (not recorded which). CDR3 sequence: CASSLASVNEQFF.